The rows below give T cell receptor beta chains drawn from one sample of a study of T cell repertoires in cytomegalovirus infection. These TCRs are of unknown antigen specificity. TCRdb independently ran MiXCR on the reads; one entry per CDR3 protein. The data show about 480,000 distinct CDR3 sequences, roughly a third seen once. The sample consisted of cultured PBMCs, taken from culture after CMV antigen stimulation. The receptors stem from a human donor in good health (CMV status not recorded). Some clones in this sample may be carry-over from other donors' samples. CDR3s include the opening cysteine and the closing phenylalanine or tryptophan. Fields, in order: J gene, clone size, V gene, D gene, CDR3 DNA, CDR3 protein. D genes are given only for firm matches. Not every row has a clone size; where given, it reads once, few, many or a size class.

TRBJ1-6 | - | TRBV6-5 | - | TGTGCCAGCAGTTACGGCAGGGGACAAAATTCACCCCTCCACTTT | CASSYGRGQNSPLHF
TRBJ1-5 | - | TRBV7-6 | - | TGTGCCAGCAGCCGCGGTTGGGCCAGCAATCAGCCCCAGCATTTT | CASSRGWASNQPQHF
TRBJ2-1 | many | TRBV7-2 | - | TGTGCCAGCAGCCCCGGGGGCGGGGCTTCCTACAATGAGCAGTTCTTC | CASSPGGGASYNEQFF
TRBJ2-3 | - | TRBV7-4 | TRBD2 | TGTGCCAGCAGCCCAGTAGCGGGAGGGACCACAGATACGCAGTATTTT | CASSPVAGGTTDTQYF
TRBJ1-1 | - | TRBV4-3 | - | TGCGCCAGCAGCCAAGATGGACTAATGAACACTGAAGCTTTCTTT | CASSQDGLMNTEAFF
TRBJ1-5 | - | TRBV11-2 | - | TGTGCCAGCAGCCCCCCCAGGAGACATAGCAATCAGCCCCAGCATTTT | CASSPPRRHSNQPQHF
TRBJ2-3 | many | TRBV7-2 | TRBD1 | TGTGCCAGCAGCGCAGGACAGGGCCCCGATACGCAGTATTTT | CASSAGQGPDTQYF
TRBJ2-1 | - | TRBV28 | TRBD2 | TGTGCCAGCAGTCCGATGACTAGCGGGAGGAATGAGCAGTTCTTC | CASSPMTSGRNEQFF
TRBJ1-2 | few | TRBV7-9 | TRBD1 | TGTGCCAGCAGCTTACGGACAGGCCATGGCTACACCTTC | CASSLRTGHGYTF
TRBJ2-3 | - | TRBV6-5 | TRBD2 | TGTGCCAGCAGTTACCCAAGCGGGGATACAGATACGCAGTATTTT | CASSYPSGDTDTQYF
TRBJ2-4 | few | TRBV7-2 | - | TGTGCCAGCAGCCCTAGCTGGTCCAAAAACATTCAGTACTTC | CASSPSWSKNIQYF
TRBJ2-2 | - | TRBV7-9 | - | TGTGCCAGCAGCTTACAGGGGTCCGCGGAGAACACCGGGGAGCTGTTTTTT | CASSLQGSAENTGELFF
TRBJ1-6 | - | TRBV7-2 | - | TGTGCCAGCAGCTTAGGACAGCTTAATTCACCCCTCCACTTT | CASSLGQLNSPLHF
TRBJ2-1 | - | TRBV6-6 | TRBD2 | TGTGCCAGCAGTTACGGTTCGGCGGGAGAACGCGATGAGCAGTTCTTC | CASSYGSAGERDEQFF
TRBJ2-2 | - | TRBV11-2 | - | TGTGCCAGCAGCTTAACGGGAATGATGAACACCGGGGAGCTGTTTTTT | CASSLTGMMNTGELFF
TRBJ2-7 | few | TRBV7-2 | - | TGTGCCAGCAGCCCAGAACACGGATACGAGCAGTACTTC | CASSPEHGYEQYF
TRBJ1-5 | - | TRBV4-3 | TRBD1 | TGCGCCAGCAGCCCCCGACAGGGGGATGTACGGCCCCAGCATTTT | CASSPRQGDVRPQHF
TRBJ2-5 | - | TRBV27 | - | TGTGCCAGCAGTTTATATTATGGGTACCAAGAGACCCAGTACTTC | CASSLYYGYQETQYF
TRBJ2-1 | few | TRBV28 | - | TGTGCCAGCAGTCAGAACCGGGATGAGCAGTTCTTC | CASSQNRDEQFF
TRBJ1-6 | - | TRBV15 | - | TGTGCCACCAGCAGAGATCAGCGGAATTCACCCCTCCACTTT | CATSRDQRNSPLHF
TRBJ2-3 | few | TRBV9 | TRBD2 | TGTGCCAGCAGCGGGGGACTAGCGGGAGGCCCCAGCACAGATACGCAGTATTTT | CASSGGLAGGPSTDTQYF
TRBJ2-4 | - | TRBV11-2 | - | TGTGCCAGCAGCTTACAAAACATTCAGTACTTC | CASSLQNIQYF
TRBJ2-3 | few | TRBV12-3/TRBV12-4 | TRBD2 | TGTGCCAGCAGTTTTGGGAGCGGGAGCTTGGATACGCAGTATTTT | CASSFGSGSLDTQYF
TRBJ1-5 | - | TRBV7-2 | - | TGTGCCAGCAGCTTAGAGGTGGGACAGCCCCAGCATTTT | CASSLEVGQPQHF
TRBJ2-2 | few | TRBV12-3/TRBV12-4 | TRBD2 | TGTGCCAGCAGCCCCCCAATCAGGGTCGGGAGGGCCTACGGGGAGCTGTTTTTT | CASSPPIRVGRAYGELFF
TRBJ1-1 | - | TRBV5-1 | - | TGCGCCAGCAACTCAGGGAGGAAAAACACTGAAGCTTTCTTT | CASNSGRKNTEAFF
TRBJ1-6 | - | TRBV4-1 | - | TGCGCCAGCAGCCAAGACGACGTAAATTCACCCCTCCACTTT | CASSQDDVNSPLHF
TRBJ2-1 | - | TRBV12-3/TRBV12-4 | TRBD1 | TGTGCCAGCAGTTTAGAGGGGGCTGGTTACAATGAGCAGTTCTTC | CASSLEGAGYNEQFF
TRBJ1-5 | - | TRBV27 | - | TGTGCCAGCCGCCCCCCCGGAAAGCCCCAGCATTTT | CASRPPGKPQHF
TRBJ2-7 | - | TRBV10-3 | TRBD2 | TGTGCCATCGGGACTAGCGGTTCCTACGAGCAGTACTTC | CAIGTSGSYEQYF
TRBJ2-5 | - | TRBV7-8 | - | TGTGCCAGCAGCTCCTTTCCATGGGAGACCCAGTACTTC | CASSSFPWETQYF
TRBJ2-7 | - | TRBV28 | - | TGTGCCAGCAGCCCCTTCCGGGGCTCCTACGAGCAGTACTTC | CASSPFRGSYEQYF
TRBJ2-3 | - | TRBV12-3/TRBV12-4 | TRBD1 | TGTGCCAGCAGAACCGGGACAGGGTCAGATACGCAGTATTTT | CASRTGTGSDTQYF
TRBJ2-3 | few | TRBV19 | - | TGTGCCAGTACCCCGGGACGGACTAGCACAGATACGCAGTATTTT | CASTPGRTSTDTQYF
TRBJ2-1 | few | TRBV6-1 | TRBD2 | TGTGCCAGCAGTATTACTAGCGGGAGGGCCGGATTGTATGAGCAGTTCTTC | CASSITSGRAGLYEQFF
TRBJ2-7 | - | TRBV6-2/TRBV6-3 | - | TGTGCCAGCGCGACGGACTTTGGGGAGCAGTACTTC | CASATDFGEQYF
TRBJ1-4 | many | TRBV4-3 | - | TGCGCCAGCAGCCAAGACTGGGCAGGGAGGAGCGTTAATGAAAAACTGTTTTTT | CASSQDWAGRSVNEKLFF
TRBJ1-1 | - | TRBV20-1 | - | TGCAGTGCTAGAGGGGACCTCGGCACTGAAGCTTTCTTT | CSARGDLGTEAFF
TRBJ1-5 | many | TRBV7-2 | TRBD1 | TGTGCCAGCAGCTTAGCAGGGGGCGCCGGTCAGCCCCAGCATTTT | CASSLAGGAGQPQHF
TRBJ2-5 | - | TRBV2 | - | TGTGCCAGCAAGGGGGGCAGTCAAGAGACCCAGTACTTC | CASKGGSQETQYF
TRBJ2-1 | few | TRBV9 | TRBD2 | TGTGCCAGCAGCCTCGGGACTAGCGGGAGCCAGAATAGGGGCTCCTACAATGAGCAGTTCTTC | CASSLGTSGSQNRGSYNEQFF
TRBJ2-5 | - | TRBV27 | TRBD2 | TGTGCCAGCAGTTTATCGGAGGGGTGGGGGCTAGCGGGAGCGGGGAAAGAGACCCAGTACTTC | CASSLSEGWGLAGAGKETQYF
TRBJ2-7 | - | TRBV6-6 | - | TGTGCCAGCACTCTGGATCAGGGTGTCAACGAGCAGTACTTC | CASTLDQGVNEQYF
TRBJ2-3 | - | TRBV24-1 | TRBD1 | TGTGCCACCAGTGATTTGATGGCAGGGGGTATAGATACGCAGTATTTT | CATSDLMAGGIDTQYF
TRBJ2-7 | few | TRBV24-1 | - | TGTGCCACCAGTGATACCGGGCCCAGCCGTTACGAGCAGTACTTC | CATSDTGPSRYEQYF
TRBJ2-5 | - | TRBV7-2 | - | TGTGCCAGCAGCCGGGGCGGGGCACAAGAGACCCAGTACTTC | CASSRGGAQETQYF
TRBJ1-5 | - | TRBV7-2 | - | TGTGCCAGCAGCTTAGCAGGGGGTGGGGGCAATCAGCCCCAGCATTTT | CASSLAGGGGNQPQHF
TRBJ2-5 | few | TRBV7-2 | - | TGTGCCAGCAGCTTTTTGAGAGAGACCCAGTACTTC | CASSFLRETQYF
TRBJ2-1 | many | TRBV3-1 | - | TGTGCCAGCAGCCAAGAGCCTGGGCCCTACAATGAGCAGTTCTTC | CASSQEPGPYNEQFF
TRBJ1-2 | - | TRBV12-3/TRBV12-4 | TRBD1 | TGTGCCAGCACTCGGGACAGGGAAGGCTATGGCTACACCTTC | CASTRDREGYGYTF
TRBJ2-1 | many | TRBV7-9 | TRBD2 | TGTGCCAGCAGCCGGGGGGTTACCGTCAACAATGAGCAGTTCTTC | CASSRGVTVNNEQFF
TRBJ2-6 | - | TRBV2 | - | TGTGCCAGCAATCAGGTCAGGTCTGGGGCCAACGTCCTGACTTTC | CASNQVRSGANVLTF
TRBJ2-1 | - | TRBV12-3/TRBV12-4 | TRBD2 | TGTGCCAGCAGTTTAATGGGACTAGCGGGGGGGTGGCAGTTCTTC | CASSLMGLAGGWQFF